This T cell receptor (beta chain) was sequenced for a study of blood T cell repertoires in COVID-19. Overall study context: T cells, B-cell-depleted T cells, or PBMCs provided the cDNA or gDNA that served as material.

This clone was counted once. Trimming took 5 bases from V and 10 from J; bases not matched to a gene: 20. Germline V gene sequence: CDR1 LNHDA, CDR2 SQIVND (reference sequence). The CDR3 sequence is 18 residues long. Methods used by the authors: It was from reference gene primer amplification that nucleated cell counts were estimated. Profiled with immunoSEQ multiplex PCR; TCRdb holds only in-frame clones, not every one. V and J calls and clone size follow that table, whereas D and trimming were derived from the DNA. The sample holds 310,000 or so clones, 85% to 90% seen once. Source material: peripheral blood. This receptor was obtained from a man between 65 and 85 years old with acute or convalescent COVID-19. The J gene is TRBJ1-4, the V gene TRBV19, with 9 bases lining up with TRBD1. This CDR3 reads CASSPEGQGGFWAGKLFF. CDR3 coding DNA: TGTGCCAGTAGTCCAGAGGGACAGGGAGGTTTTTGGGCTGGAAAACTGTTTTTT. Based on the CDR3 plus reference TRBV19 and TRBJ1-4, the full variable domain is DGGITQSPKYLFRKEGQNVTLSCEQNLNHDAMYWYRQDPGQGLRLIYYSQIVNDFQKGDIAEGYSVSREKKESFPLTVTSAQKNPTAFYLCASSPEGQGGFWAGKLFFGSGTQLSVL.